The clone carrying this T cell receptor beta chain was seen a handful of times. Its antigen is still unknown. One entry per CDR3 protein, called by TCRdb with MiXCR from the reads. Of approximately 500,000 distinct CDR3 sequences in the sample, more than 30% were seen once. These data are taken from a study of T cell repertoires in cytomegalovirus infection. This CDR3 has 16 residues. The germline V and J ends were trimmed by 1 base and 4 bases, with 13 bases remaining between them. Germline CDR1 is MNHEY and CDR2 is SMNVEV (reference sequence). The V and J genes are TRBV27 and TRBJ2-2; no clear D gene. This clonotype was obtained from a human donor in good health (CMV status not recorded). Some clones in this sample may be carry-over from other donors' samples. The sequencing used cultured PBMCs, collected from culture after CMV antigen stimulation. The CDR3 DNA reads TGTGCCAGCAGTTTATACCTAGGAATGGGCACCGGGGAGCTGTTTTTT. This translates into CASSLYLGMGTGELFF.